Listed below are T cell receptor beta chains from one sample, sequenced in a study of cytomegalovirus exposure and HLA in healthy donors. Sequencing was performed with immunoSEQ multiplex PCR; in TCRdb, only in-frame clones are kept and a portion is missing. The table includes about 150,000 clones, around 80% detected once. Sequences were obtained from PBMCs. The receptors were sampled from a woman in her 30s in good health and CMV-seropositive. Each CDR3 is given with its conserved first and last residue. A D gene is named only where the DNA matches it firmly. Some rows have no size entry. The others give once, few or many, or a class for an expanded clone.

TRBJ2-7 TRBV5-1 13 NA NA TGCGCCAGCTCAGAGGGTAGTGGATACGAGCAGTACTTC CASSEGSGYEQYF
TRBJ2-7 TRBV25-1 16 NA NA TGTGCCAGCAGTGAGCCCCGAGGGCAGGTTGACGCCGAGCAGTACTTC CASSEPRGQVDAEQYF
TRBJ2-3 TRBV6-5 13 NA NA TGTGCCAGCAGCCCTTATATCACAGATACGCAGTATTTT CASSPYITDTQYF
TRBJ2-7 TRBV29-1 15 NA NA TGCAGCGTTGTTGATCTTTCGCAGATTCCCCTCGAGCAGTACTTC CSVVDLSQIPLEQYF
TRBJ1-5 TRBV19 18 NA NA TGTGCCAGTAGTACCCGGCGGGGGGCAGCATATAGCAATCAGCCCCAGCATTTT CASSTRRGAAYSNQPQHF
TRBJ1-5 TRBV19 16 NA NA TGTGCCAGTAGTCCTTACTCCGGGTATAGCAATCAGCCCCAGCATTTT CASSPYSGYSNQPQHF
TRBJ2-1 TRBV2 12 TRBD1 NA TGTGCCAGCAGGGACAGGGGGAATGAGCAGTTCTTC CASRDRGNEQFF
TRBJ1-5 TRBV6-4 14 NA NA TGTGCCAGCAGTGTTTCGGGGGAAGATCAGCCCCAGCATTTT CASSVSGEDQPQHF
TRBJ1-1 TRBV7-9 15 NA few TGTGCCAGCAGCTTAGACCCCGGGAGAAAGTCTGAAGCTTTCTTT CASSLDPGRKSEAFF
TRBJ2-3 TRBV5-1 14 NA NA TGCGCCAGCAGCTCCGGGGTAAGCACAGATACGCAGTATTTT CASSSGVSTDTQYF
TRBJ2-2 TRBV27 17 TRBD1 NA TGTGCCAGCAGAGCATTTGGACAGGGGGCTAACACCGGGGAGCTGTTTTTT CASRAFGQGANTGELFF
TRBJ1-5 TRBV6-5 15 TRBD1 NA TGTGCCAGCAGACTACAGGGGTCCGGCAATCAGCCCCAGCATTTT CASRLQGSGNQPQHF
TRBJ2-1 TRBV4-1 18 NA NA TGCGCCAGCAGCCAAGGTGGTAGCGGAACCAGCTCCTACAATGAGCAGTTCTTC CASSQGGSGTSSYNEQFF
TRBJ1-2 TRBV5-1 18 TRBD1 NA TGCGCCAGCAGCCGAAAAACAGGGGGCATACCTAACATCTATGGCTACACCTTC CASSRKTGGIPNIYGYTF
TRBJ1-1 TRBV2 12 NA NA TGTGCCAGCAGTGAAACCCGGGACGGGGGAGAATTT CASSETRDGGEF
TRBJ1-1 TRBV14 13 TRBD1 once TGTGCCAGCAGCCAAGATTTCGGACAGGTCGGGTCCTTT CASSQDFGQVGSF
TRBJ2-7 TRBV7-2 11 NA NA TGTGCCAGCAGCTTACTCCACGAGCAGTACTTC CASSLLHEQYF
TRBJ2-5 TRBV29-1 15 TRBD1 NA TGCAGCGTTGCGTCCGGACAGGGCTCGCAAGAGACCCAGTACTTC CSVASGQGSQETQYF